This T cell receptor beta chain originates from a study of T-cell memory formation after mild COVID-19. MiXCR, run by TCRdb on the 5' RACE reads, gives a single entry per CDR3 protein. The repertoire holds hundreds of thousands of distinct CDR3 sequences, with around 17% as singletons. The CDR3 length is 14 residues. Between the trimmed V and J ends, which lost 3 bases and 2 bases, there was a span of 11 bases. Germline-derived CDR1 and CDR2 are MNHEY and SMNVEV (reference sequence). The study, taken as a whole, reports: Of the contracting clones, CD4+ ones lay mainly in CM and EM, and CD8+ ones in EMRA.

This clonotype was seen more than once but under ten times. The antigen is not known. The origin of this receptor is a man between 18 and 29 years old who had mild COVID-19 (a few samples of this study predate the infection). Cell type and time point are not known. The sample comprised PBMCs or a T cell subset sorted from them (not recorded which). This chain connects TRBV27 to TRBJ2-7; D possibly corresponds to TRBD2 (5 bases). The CDR3, as DNA: TGTGCCAGCAGTTTCAGAGGGCAAGCCTACGAGCAGTACTTC. This gives the protein CASSFRGQAYEQYF.